This T cell receptor beta chain was retrieved from a study of shared T cell receptors in the human thymus. The CDR3 consists of 15 residues. In germline, CDR1 is ENHRY, CDR2 SYGVKD. V lost 4 bases and J lost 6; bases outside the gene matches: 6. Clones were sequenced by immunoSEQ multiplex PCR, and TCRdb holds only the in-frame ones, with some missing. In the table there are 550,000 to 800,000 clones, 70% to 90% of which are singletons. These records were also assigned to another study, of human thymus T cells.

The clonotype originates from a girl under three years old with a congenital heart defect. The sequenced sample consisted of thymocytes. The chain combines TRBV10-3 with TRBJ2-4; TRBD2 aligns across 10 bases. Here the CDR3 reads CAISVLAGHGNIQYF. CDR3 nucleotides: TGTGCCATCAGTGTACTAGCGGGGCACGGAAACATTCAGTACTTC.